This TCR beta chain was sequenced for a study of somatic mutations in cytotoxic T cells in rheumatoid arthritis. General observations from the study: The top CD8+ clone topped 20% of CD8+ cells in about an eighth of the roughly 60 patients.

This clone was detected a few times. Its antigen is unknown. Positive magnetic bead selection isolated CD4+ and CD8+ cells, and flow cytometry checked purity. After removal of 0 bases from V and 4 bases from J, the junction contained 0 bases not matched to a gene. This CDR3 comprises 14 residues. Germline CDR1 reads MNHEY; CDR2 reads SVGAGI. Clones were sequenced by immunoSEQ multiplex PCR, and TCRdb holds only the in-frame ones, with some missing. The table includes 9,500 to 13,000 clones, around 80% detected once. This receptor was obtained from an adult with rheumatoid arthritis. The specimen was CD8+ T cells sorted from blood. V and J are TRBV6-5 and TRBJ1-2; 9 bases are shared with TRBD1. The CDR3 protein is CASSYSTGGYGYTF. DNA of the CDR3: TGTGCCAGCAGTTACTCGACAGGGGGCTATGGCTACACCTTC.